A single sample gave rise to the 16 T cell receptor beta chains below, sequenced in a study of T cell responses to AZD1222 COVID-19 vaccine. The method was immunoSEQ multiplex PCR; TCRdb's version includes in-frame clones alone and lacks a portion of them. The table lists around 200,000 clones, 88% of them singletons. The sequencing here drew on peripheral blood, taken 28 days after the second AZD1222 dose. Receptors were obtained from an adult who received the AZD1222 COVID-19 vaccine.

The chain combines TRBV27 with TRBJ2-1, with 9 bases identical to TRBD2. Unmatched junction bases numbered 9, after V lost 8 bases and J lost 7 bases. The CDR3 loop spans 14 amino acids. Germline lookup yields CDR1 MNHEY and CDR2 SMNVEV (reference sequence). The CDR3 sequence: CASRLGAGGNEQFF. DNA for the CDR3: TGTGCCAGCCGCCTAGGAGCGGGAGGTAATGAGCAGTTCTTC.

The V gene is TRBV4-1, the J gene TRBJ1-3; D remains ambiguous. CDR1 and CDR2 (germline): MGHRA, YSYEKL. V was shortened by 3 bases and J by 0 bases, with 12 bases between the two germline ends. CDR3 size: 16 residues. DNA of the CDR3: TGCGCCAGCAGCCAGGGTCGGTGGGGCTCTGGAAACACCATATATTTT. This sequence encodes CASSQGRWGSGNTIYF.

The genes are TRBV19 and TRBJ2-7; the D call may be TRBD1 or TRBD2 (5 bases each). CDR3 length: 16 amino acids. Per the germline V gene, CDR1 is LNHDA and CDR2 is SQIVND (reference sequence). V was shortened by 3 bases and J by 4 bases, with 19 bases between the two germline ends. The CDR3 nucleotides read TGTGCCAGTAGTATGGTATTCGGGACCGTCCCTTACGAGCAGTACTTC. It encodes CASSMVFGTVPYEQYF.

The chain recombines TRBV15 with TRBJ2-2, with TRBD2 as a possible D gene (6 bases). Germline V CDR1 and CDR2: LNHNV, YYDKDF (reference sequence). The CDR3 loop spans 15 amino acids. Trimming pared 4 bases from V and 3 bases from J, leaving 12 bases between. The chain's CDR3 is CATSMGGVDTGELFF. The CDR3 DNA reads as TGTGCCACCAGCATGGGGGGTGTAGACACCGGGGAGCTGTTTTTT.

This clone was counted between two and nine times. V gene TRBV9 combines with J gene TRBJ1-1; D is unclear. Germline V gives CDR1 SGDLS, CDR2 YYNGEE. The CDR3 extends over 15 amino acids. With 0 bases removed from V and 7 bases from J, the gap between germline ends came to 16 bases. The CDR3 loop is CASSVEGNRAGEAFF. For the CDR3, the DNA is TGTGCCAGCAGCGTAGAAGGGAACCGGGCAGGTGAAGCTTTCTTT.

The count of this clone is one. The rearrangement joins TRBV6-5 to TRBJ1-2; 8 bases are shared with TRBD1. The CDR3 extends over 14 amino acids. Trimming cost V 6 bases and J 2 bases; bases outside gene matches: 5. CDR1 MNHEY and CDR2 SVGAGI come from the germline V gene. CDR3 nucleotides: TGTGCCAGCAGCCGGACAGGGCGCAACTATGGCTACACCTTC. Protein sequence: CASSRTGRNYGYTF.

The CDR3 spells CASSLSIRGEKLFF. CDR3 DNA sequence: TGTGCCAGCAGTTTATCCATCCGTGGTGAAAAACTGTTTTTT. This sequence joins TRBV27 and TRBJ1-4; D gene ambiguous. The CDR3 runs to 14 residues. Between the trimmed V and J ends, which lost 0 bases and 7 bases, there was a span of 9 bases. The germline CDR1 and CDR2 sequences are MNHEY and SMNVEV (reference sequence).

This clone occurred a few times. The chain couples TRBV6-5 to TRBJ2-2, with TRBD1 identical over 7 bases. This CDR3 spans 14 amino acids. Per the germline V gene, CDR1 is MNHEY and CDR2 is SVGAGI. V was pared by 6 bases and J by 3 bases, with 4 bases of the junction left unmatched. The CDR3 DNA reads TGTGCCAGCAGCTGGGGACAGTACACCGGGGAGCTGTTTTTT. Translated: CASSWGQYTGELFF.

V is TRBV7-2 and J is TRBJ2-1, with D hard to call. CDR3 size: 12 residues. CDR1 and CDR2 (germline): SGHTA, FQGNSA. Trimming left V 2 bases short and J 5 bases short, with 4 bases between. The CDR3 here is CASSLFNNEQFF. The CDR3 nucleotides are TGTGCCAGCAGCTTATTTAACAATGAGCAGTTCTTC. The full variable domain, in which reference TRBV7-2 and TRBJ2-1 provide the parts outside the CDR3, is GAGVSQSPSNKVTEKGKDVELRCDPISGHTALYWYRQSLGQGLEFLIYFQGNSAPDKSGLPSDRFSAERTGGSVSTLTIQRTQQEDSAVYLCASSLFNNEQFFGPGTRLTVL.

The rearrangement uses TRBV7-8 and TRBJ2-7; 10 positions match TRBD1. V lost 5 bases to trimming and J lost 2 bases; unmatched junction nucleotides: 6. The CDR3 length is 15 residues. The germline V gene has CDR1 SGHVS and CDR2 FQNEAQ. CDR3: CASSPRDRGTYEQYF. The DNA of the CDR3 is TGTGCCAGCAGCCCCAGGGACAGGGGAACCTACGAGCAGTACTTC. Drawing the rest from reference TRBV7-8 and TRBJ2-7, the complete variable domain is GAGVSQSPRYKVAKRGQDVALRCDPISGHVSLFWYQQALGQGPEFLTYFQNEAQLDKSGLPSDRFFAERPEGSVSTLKIQRTQQEDSAVYLCASSPRDRGTYEQYFGPGTRLTVT.

This clone was seen just once. The gene calls are TRBV7-9 and TRBJ1-4, with TRBD1 matching over 10 bases. Trimming cost V 5 bases and J 7 bases; bases outside gene matches: 7. This CDR3 comprises 15 residues. Germline-derived CDR1 and CDR2 are SEHNR and FQNEAQ (reference sequence). CDR3 DNA sequence: TGTGCCAGCAGCCCTCCGGGACAGGGGCTTGAAAAACTGTTTTTT. It codes for CASSPPGQGLEKLFF. Combining the CDR3 with reference TRBV7-9 and TRBJ1-4 gives the whole variable domain DTGVSQNPRHKITKRGQNVTFRCDPISEHNRLYWYRQTLGQGPEFLTYFQNEAQLEKSRLLSDRFSAERPKGSFSTLEIQRTEQGDSAMYLCASSPPGQGLEKLFFGSGTQLSVL.

This sequence joins TRBV24-1 and TRBJ1-4; the D gene is possibly TRBD1 (5 bases). The germline V and J ends were trimmed by 6 bases and 0 bases, with 13 bases remaining between them. This CDR3 spans 16 amino acids. Germline assignment: CDR1 KGHDR and CDR2 SFDVKD. CDR3 sequence reads: CATSSGTAATNEKLFF. The CDR3 DNA follows: TGTGCCACCAGTTCAGGGACCGCTGCAACTAATGAAAAACTGTTTTTT.

As for this clone: Germline is not matched at one junction end, which may reflect a read error. The chain couples TRBV7-9 to TRBJ1-5, with D hard to call. The germline CDR1 and CDR2 sequences are SEHNR and FQNEAQ (reference sequence). The CDR3 length is 12 residues. The CDR3 here is CASSLPTLPQHF. For the CDR3, the DNA is TGTGCCAGCAGCTTACCCACGCTTCCCCAGCACTTT.

The CDR3 sequence: CASSERADTGELFF. CDR3 DNA sequence: TGTGCCAGCAGTGAACGAGCAGACACCGGGGAGCTGTTTTTT. V and J are TRBV6-4 and TRBJ2-2; D unclear. The germline V gene encodes CDR1 MRHNA and CDR2 SNTAGT. This CDR3 contains 14 residues. The germline V and J ends were trimmed by 3 bases and 3 bases, with 8 bases remaining between them.

The rearrangement joins TRBV11-2 to TRBJ2-1; 13 bases are shared with TRBD2. The CDR3 is 15 residues long. Unmatched junction bases numbered 6, after V lost 5 bases and J lost 8 bases. Germline CDR1 SGHAT, CDR2 FQNNGV. The CDR3 DNA sequence: TGTGCCAGCAGCGAAAGACTAGCGGGAGGCCATGAGCAGTTCTTC. This sequence encodes CASSERLAGGHEQFF. The full variable domain, completed using reference TRBV11-2 and TRBJ2-1, is EAGVAQSPRYKIIEKRQSVAFWCNPISGHATLYWYQQILGQGPKLLIQFQNNGVVDDSQLPKDRFSAERLKGVDSTLKIQPAKLEDSAVYLCASSERLAGGHEQFFGPGTRLTVL.

In its sample, this clone was seen once. The genes are TRBV19 and TRBJ1-4; D perhaps matches TRBD1 (6 bases). Deletions cut 4 bases from V and 4 bases from J, with 10 bases between. Germline V gene lookup returns CDR1 LNHDA and CDR2 SQIVND (reference sequence). The CDR3 is 14 amino acids. The CDR3 protein is CASSTTGNNEKLFF. Written as DNA, the CDR3 is TGTGCCAGTAGTACCACAGGGAATAATGAAAAACTGTTTTTT. The variable domain in full, with the rest retrieved from reference TRBV19 and TRBJ1-4, is DGGITQSPKYLFRKEGQNVTLSCEQNLNHDAMYWYRQDPGQGLRLIYYSQIVNDFQKGDIAEGYSVSREKKESFPLTVTSAQKNPTAFYLCASSTTGNNEKLFFGSGTQLSVL.